This T cell receptor (beta chain) was observed in a study of CD8 T cells in Susac syndrome. Findings of the study overall: It was acknowledged by the study that relatively few individuals were included in its TCR sequencing and HLA analysis.

Multiple sclerosis controls were treatment-naive patients with stable or active relapsing-remitting disease. Trimming left V 8 bases short and J 0 bases short, with 2 bases between. CDR1 is MNHEY and CDR2 is SMNVEV in the germline V gene (reference sequence). This CDR3 has 12 amino acids. RNA totalling roughly 0.5 to 1 ug underwent reverse transcription with random hexamers. TCRdb redid the calling of the immunoSEQ multiplex PCR reads with MiXCR, one entry per CDR3 protein. The sample records about 280,000 distinct CDR3 sequences, roughly 84% being singletons. As to this clonotype: The antigen remains undetermined.

This sequence originates from a human donor with multiple sclerosis. The sequenced sample consisted of CD8+ T cells from PBMCs. The rearrangement links TRBV27 to TRBJ2-6; D remains unclear. The chain's CDR3 is CASHSGANVLTF. The CDR3 region has the DNA TGTGCCAGCCACTCTGGGGCCAACGTCCTGACTTTC.